This T cell receptor beta chain came from a study of blood T cell repertoires in COVID-19. The table came from immunoSEQ multiplex PCR; TCRdb's copy has only in-frame clones and leaves some out. The sample holds a few hundred thousand clones, roughly nine tenths seen once. V dropped 4 bases and J dropped 4; count of bases not matched to a gene: 10. CDR1 and CDR2 (germline): SGHDT, YYEEEE. CDR3 length equals 15 residues. This TCR was recovered from a woman aged 50 to 65 who had been exposed to COVID-19. V is TRBV5-6 and J is TRBJ2-5; TRBD1 matches at 7 bases. Input material: PBMCs or T cells enriched from blood (not recorded which). CDR3 amino acids: CASSPTGRARETQYF. The DNA for the CDR3 is TGTGCCAGCAGCCCGACAGGGCGGGCTCGAGAGACCCAGTACTTC.